The clone carrying this TCR beta chain was seen only once. This specimen belongs to a study of cytomegalovirus exposure and HLA in healthy donors. Profiling relied on immunoSEQ multiplex PCR, and the TCRdb table lists in-frame clones only, not all of them. Of approximately 90,000 clones in the sample, roughly 92% were seen once. Germline V lookup: CDR1 ENHRY, CDR2 SYGVKD. This CDR3 is built from 12 residues. Trimming removed 10 bases from V and 9 bases from J; junction bases left unmatched: 9. Material: PBMCs. The clonotype comes from a woman aged 25-40 years in good health and CMV-seropositive. The chain couples TRBV10-3 to TRBJ2-1; 7 bases line up with TRBD1. Here the CDR3 reads CATAGQVVEQFF. In DNA, the CDR3 is TGTGCCACCGCCGGACAGGTGGTTGAGCAGTTCTTC.